This entry features one TCR beta chain sequence. Antigen unknown. This record belongs to a study of T cell responses to AZD1222 COVID-19 vaccine. Study-level points and caveats: At study baseline, merely several AZD1222 recipients were seropositive. Mapped onto spike, vaccine-associated CD4 TCRs spanned it and were dominant at 160-218 and 743-854.

TCRdb keeps only in-frame clones here, not all; method: immunoSEQ multiplex PCR. The data show about 120,000 clones, about 90% seen once. This sequence was found in an adult in good health. Sequencing was performed on peripheral blood, taken on day 0 of AZD1222 vaccination.

The CDR3 loop is CAWSVVTANQPQHF. Written as DNA, the CDR3 is TGTGCCTGGAGTGTAGTGACAGCAAATCAGCCCCAGCATTTT. The chain recombines TRBV30 with TRBJ1-5, with D perhaps matching TRBD1 (5 bases). This CDR3 region has 14 residues. CDR1 and CDR2 (germline): GTSNPN, SVGIG (reference sequence). Deletions cut 0 bases from V and 4 bases from J, with 10 bases between.